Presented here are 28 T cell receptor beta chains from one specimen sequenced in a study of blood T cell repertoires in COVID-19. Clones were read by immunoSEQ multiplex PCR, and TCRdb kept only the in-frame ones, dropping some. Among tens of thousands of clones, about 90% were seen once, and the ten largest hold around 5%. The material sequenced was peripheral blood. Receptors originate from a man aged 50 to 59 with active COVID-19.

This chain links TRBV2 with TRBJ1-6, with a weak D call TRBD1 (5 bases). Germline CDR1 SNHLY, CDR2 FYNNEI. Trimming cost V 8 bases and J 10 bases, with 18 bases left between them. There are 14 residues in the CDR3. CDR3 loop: CASYTRANGSPLHF. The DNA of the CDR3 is TGTGCCAGCTACACCAGGGCGAACGGGTCACCCCTCCACTTT.

This chain's CDR3 is CASSLPDTSRIGYTF. The CDR3 nucleotides read TGTGCCAGCAGCTTACCGGACACCAGCCGCATTGGCTACACCTTC. J is TRBJ1-2 and V is TRBV7-9, with D possibly TRBD1 on 5 matching bases. V shed 2 bases and J shed 7 bases, with 17 bases lying between them. CDR1 SEHNR and CDR2 FQNEAQ come from the germline V gene (reference sequence). CDR3 size: 15 residues.

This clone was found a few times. The CDR3 nucleotides are TGTGCCAGCAGCTTGTACAGGGGTGGGTACGAGCAGTACTTC. The encoded protein is CASSLYRGGYEQYF. This chain uses TRBV11-2 with TRBJ2-7, with 7 bases fitting TRBD1. CDR3 length: 14 residues. The germline V gene has CDR1 SGHAT and CDR2 FQNNGV. V shed 3 bases and J 4 bases; nucleotides not matched to a gene: 6.

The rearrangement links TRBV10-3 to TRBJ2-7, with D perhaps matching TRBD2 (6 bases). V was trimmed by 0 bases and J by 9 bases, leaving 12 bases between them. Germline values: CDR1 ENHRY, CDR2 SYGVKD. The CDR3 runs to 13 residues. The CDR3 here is CAISESWGVRQYF. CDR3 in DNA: TGTGCCATCAGTGAGTCTTGGGGGGTGAGGCAGTACTTC.

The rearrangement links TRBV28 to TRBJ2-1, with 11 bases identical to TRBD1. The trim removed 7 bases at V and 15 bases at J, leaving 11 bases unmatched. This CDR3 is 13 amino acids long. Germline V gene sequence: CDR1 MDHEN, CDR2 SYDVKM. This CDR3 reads CASTFRDRGVTFF. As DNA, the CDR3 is TGTGCCAGCACCTTTAGGGACAGGGGGGTCACGTTCTTC.

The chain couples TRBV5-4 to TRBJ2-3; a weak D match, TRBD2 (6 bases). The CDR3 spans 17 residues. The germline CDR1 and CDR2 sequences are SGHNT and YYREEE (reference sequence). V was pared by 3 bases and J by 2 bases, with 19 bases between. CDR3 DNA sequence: TGTGCCAGCAGCTCTCCCGGACTATCCGGCACCACAGATACGCAGTATTTT. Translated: CASSSPGLSGTTDTQYF.

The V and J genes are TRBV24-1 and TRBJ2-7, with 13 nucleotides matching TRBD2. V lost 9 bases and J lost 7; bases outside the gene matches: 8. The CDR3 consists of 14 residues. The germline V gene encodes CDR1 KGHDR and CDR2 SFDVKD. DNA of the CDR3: TGTGCCACCGGACTAGCGGGAGAGGGTTGGGAGCAGTACTTC. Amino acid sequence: CATGLAGEGWEQYF.

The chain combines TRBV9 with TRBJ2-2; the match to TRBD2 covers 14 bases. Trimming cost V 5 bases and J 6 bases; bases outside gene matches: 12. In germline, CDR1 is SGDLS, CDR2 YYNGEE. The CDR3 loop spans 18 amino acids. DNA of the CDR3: TGTGCCAGCAGGAAAGGACTGGGACTAGCGGGAGCGGCCGGGGAGCTGTTTTTT. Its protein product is CASRKGLGLAGAAGELFF.

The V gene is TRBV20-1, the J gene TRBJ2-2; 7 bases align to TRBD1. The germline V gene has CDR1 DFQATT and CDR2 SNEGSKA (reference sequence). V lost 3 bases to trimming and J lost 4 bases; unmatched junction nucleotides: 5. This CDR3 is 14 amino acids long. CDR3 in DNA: TGCAGTGCTAGTGGTCCAGGGGGCACCGGGGAGCTGTTTTTT. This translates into CSASGPGGTGELFF.

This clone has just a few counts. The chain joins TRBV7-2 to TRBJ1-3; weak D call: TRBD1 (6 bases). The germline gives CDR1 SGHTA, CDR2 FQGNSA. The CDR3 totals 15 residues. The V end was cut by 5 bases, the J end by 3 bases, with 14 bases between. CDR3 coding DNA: TGTGCCAGCAGCCCTCATCTGGACAGTGGAAACACCATATATTTT. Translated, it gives CASSPHLDSGNTIYF.

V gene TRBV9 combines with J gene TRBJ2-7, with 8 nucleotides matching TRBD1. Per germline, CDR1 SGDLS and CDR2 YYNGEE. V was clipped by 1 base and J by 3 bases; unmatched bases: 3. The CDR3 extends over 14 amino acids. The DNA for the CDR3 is TGTGCCAGCAGCGTACGCACAGGGGGCTACGAGCAGTACTTC. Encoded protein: CASSVRTGGYEQYF.

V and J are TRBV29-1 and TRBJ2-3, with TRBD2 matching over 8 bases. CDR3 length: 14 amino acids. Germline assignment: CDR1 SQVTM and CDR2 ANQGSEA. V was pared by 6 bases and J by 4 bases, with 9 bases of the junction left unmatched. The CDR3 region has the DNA TGCAGCGTAGACGAGCGGGAGAGGTCAGATACGCAGTATTTT. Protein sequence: CSVDERERSDTQYF.

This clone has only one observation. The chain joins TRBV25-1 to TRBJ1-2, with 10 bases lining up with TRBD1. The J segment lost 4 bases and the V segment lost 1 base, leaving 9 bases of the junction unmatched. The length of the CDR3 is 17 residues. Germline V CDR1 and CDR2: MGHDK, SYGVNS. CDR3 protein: CASSELGTGETLYGYTF. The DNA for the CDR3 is TGTGCCAGCAGTGAATTAGGGACAGGGGAGACCCTCTATGGCTACACCTTC.

For the CDR3, the DNA is TGTGCCAGCAGCCCAACCCGGACGGGATCCGTCTATGGCTACACCTTC. Translated, it gives CASSPTRTGSVYGYTF. This sequence joins TRBV7-2 and TRBJ1-2, with D hard to call. Trimming stripped 5 bases from V and 4 bases from J, with 20 bases between. CDR3 length: 16 residues. Germline assignment: CDR1 SGHTA and CDR2 FQGNSA.

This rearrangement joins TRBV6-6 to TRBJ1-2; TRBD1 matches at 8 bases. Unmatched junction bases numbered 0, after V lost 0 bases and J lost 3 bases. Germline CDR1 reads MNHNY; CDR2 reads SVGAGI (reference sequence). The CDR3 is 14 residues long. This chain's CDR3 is CASSYSDRDYGYTF. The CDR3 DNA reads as TGTGCCAGCAGTTACTCGGACAGGGACTATGGCTACACCTTC.

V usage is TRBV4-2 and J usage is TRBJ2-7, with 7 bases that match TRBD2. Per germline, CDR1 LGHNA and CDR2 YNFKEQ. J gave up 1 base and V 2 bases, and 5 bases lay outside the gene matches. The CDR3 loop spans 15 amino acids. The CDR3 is CASSQNLGGSYEQYF. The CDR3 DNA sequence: TGTGCCAGCAGCCAAAATCTGGGGGGGTCCTACGAGCAGTACTTC.

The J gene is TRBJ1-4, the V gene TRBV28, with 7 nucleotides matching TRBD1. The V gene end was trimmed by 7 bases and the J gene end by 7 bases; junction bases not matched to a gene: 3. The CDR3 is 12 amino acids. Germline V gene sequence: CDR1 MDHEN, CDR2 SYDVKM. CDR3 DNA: TGTGCCAGCAATCCAGGGGGTGAAAAACTGTTTTTT. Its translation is CASNPGGEKLFF.

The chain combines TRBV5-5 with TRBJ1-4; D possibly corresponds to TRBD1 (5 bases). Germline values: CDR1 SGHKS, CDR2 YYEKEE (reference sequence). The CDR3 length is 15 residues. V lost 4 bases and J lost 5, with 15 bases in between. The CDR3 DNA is TGTGCCAGCAGCGTCGTCGGGGGTTTCAATGAAAAACTGTTTTTT. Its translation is CASSVVGGFNEKLFF.

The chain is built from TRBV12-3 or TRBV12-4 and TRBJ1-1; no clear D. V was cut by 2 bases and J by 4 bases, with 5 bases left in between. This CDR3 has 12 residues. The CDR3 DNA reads TGTGCCAGCAGTTTAATCCGCACTGAAGCTTTCTTT. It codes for CASSLIRTEAFF.

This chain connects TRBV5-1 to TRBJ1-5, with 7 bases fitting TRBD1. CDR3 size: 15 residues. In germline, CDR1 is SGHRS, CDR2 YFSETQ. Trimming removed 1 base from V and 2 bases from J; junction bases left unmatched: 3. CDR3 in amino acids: CASSLTGEGNQPQHF. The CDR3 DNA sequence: TGCGCCAGCAGCTTGACAGGGGAGGGCAATCAGCCCCAGCATTTT.

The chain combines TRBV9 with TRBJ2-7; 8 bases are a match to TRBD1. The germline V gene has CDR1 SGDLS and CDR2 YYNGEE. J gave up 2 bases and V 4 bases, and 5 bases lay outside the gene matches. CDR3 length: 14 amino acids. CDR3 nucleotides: TGTGCCAGCAGCCCTAGGACAGGGACCTACGAGCAGTACTTC. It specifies CASSPRTGTYEQYF.

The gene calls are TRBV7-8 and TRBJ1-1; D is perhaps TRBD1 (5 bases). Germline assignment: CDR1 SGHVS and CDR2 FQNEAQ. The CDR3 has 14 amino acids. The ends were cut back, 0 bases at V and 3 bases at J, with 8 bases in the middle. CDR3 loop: CASSLAGGYTEAFF. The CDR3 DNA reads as TGTGCCAGCAGCTTAGCGGGGGGTTACACTGAAGCTTTCTTT.

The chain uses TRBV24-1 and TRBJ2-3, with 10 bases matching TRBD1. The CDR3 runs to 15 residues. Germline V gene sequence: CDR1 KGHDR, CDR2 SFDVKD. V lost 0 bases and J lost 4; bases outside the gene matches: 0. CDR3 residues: CATSDLGQGADTQYF. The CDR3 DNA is TGTGCCACCAGTGATTTGGGACAGGGGGCAGATACGCAGTATTTT.

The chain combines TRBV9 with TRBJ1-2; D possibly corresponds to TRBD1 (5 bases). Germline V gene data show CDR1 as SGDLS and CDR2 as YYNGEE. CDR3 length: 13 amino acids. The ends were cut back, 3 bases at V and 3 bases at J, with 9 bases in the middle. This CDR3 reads CASSEQVDYGYTF. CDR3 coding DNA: TGTGCCAGCAGCGAACAGGTCGACTATGGCTACACCTTC.

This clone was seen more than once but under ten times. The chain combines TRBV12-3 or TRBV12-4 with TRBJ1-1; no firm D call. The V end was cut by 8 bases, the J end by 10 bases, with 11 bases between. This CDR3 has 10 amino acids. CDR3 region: CASAFNGAFF. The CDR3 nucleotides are TGTGCCAGCGCGTTTAATGGAGCTTTCTTT.

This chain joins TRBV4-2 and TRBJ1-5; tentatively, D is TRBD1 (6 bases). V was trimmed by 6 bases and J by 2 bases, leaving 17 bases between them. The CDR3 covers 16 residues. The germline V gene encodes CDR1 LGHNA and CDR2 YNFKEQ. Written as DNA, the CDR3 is TGTGCCAGCAGTAGAACAGGGAGTAGGGGCAATCAGCCCCAGCATTTT. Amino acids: CASSRTGSRGNQPQHF.

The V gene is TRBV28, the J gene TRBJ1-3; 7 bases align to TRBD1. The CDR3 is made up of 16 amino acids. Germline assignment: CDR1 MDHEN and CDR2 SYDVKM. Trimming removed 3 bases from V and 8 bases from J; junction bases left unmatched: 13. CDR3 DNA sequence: TGTGCCAGCAGTTTGACTGGGGCGACAGGGAGAGACACCATATATTTT. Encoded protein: CASSLTGATGRDTIYF.

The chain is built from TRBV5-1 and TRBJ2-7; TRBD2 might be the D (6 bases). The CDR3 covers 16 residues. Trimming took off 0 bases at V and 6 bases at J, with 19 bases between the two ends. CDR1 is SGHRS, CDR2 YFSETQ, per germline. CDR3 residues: CASSLGARSGSAEQYF. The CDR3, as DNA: TGCGCCAGCAGCTTGGGGGCCCGCTCCGGGAGTGCCGAGCAGTACTTC.